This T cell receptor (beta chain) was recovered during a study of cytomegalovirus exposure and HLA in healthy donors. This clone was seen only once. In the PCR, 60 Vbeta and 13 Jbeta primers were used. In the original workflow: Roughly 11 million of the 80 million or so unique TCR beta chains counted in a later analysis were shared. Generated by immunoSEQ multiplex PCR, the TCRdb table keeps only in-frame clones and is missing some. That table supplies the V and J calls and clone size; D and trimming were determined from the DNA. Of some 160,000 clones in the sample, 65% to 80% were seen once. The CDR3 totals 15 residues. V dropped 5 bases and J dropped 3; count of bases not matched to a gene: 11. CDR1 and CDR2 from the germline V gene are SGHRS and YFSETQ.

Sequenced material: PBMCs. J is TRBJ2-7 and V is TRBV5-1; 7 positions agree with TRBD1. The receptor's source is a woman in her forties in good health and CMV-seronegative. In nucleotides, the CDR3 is TGCGCCAGCAGTTCTACGACAGGGACGGTCTACGAGCAGTACTTC. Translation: CASSSTTGTVYEQYF. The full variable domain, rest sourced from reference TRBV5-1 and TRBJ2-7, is KAGVTQTPRYLIKTRGQQVTLSCSPISGHRSVSWYQQTPGQGLQFLFEYFSETQRNKGNFPGRFSGRQFSNSRSEMNVSTLELGDSALYLCASSSTTGTVYEQYFGPGTRLTVT.